Included here is one T cell receptor (beta chain) sequence, with context. The data belong to a study of technical replicates of blood from a handful of donors. TCRdb's copy holds only in-frame clones and misses some; the assay was immunoSEQ multiplex PCR. Of roughly 65,000 clones listed, approximately 84% are singletons. The TCR sequence derives from a human donor in good health. Some clones in this sample may be carry-over from other donors' samples. What was sequenced was PBMCs.

The CDR3 bases are TGTGCCAGCAGTTACTCATCTAGCGGACGCAATGAGCAGTTCTTC. Its protein product is CASSYSSSGRNEQFF. The gene calls are TRBV6-5 and TRBJ2-1; 7 positions agree with TRBD2. This CDR3 contains 15 residues. With V trimmed by 0 bases and J by 6 bases, 5 bases remained unmatched. Germline V gene data show CDR1 as MNHEY and CDR2 as SVGAGI.